This T cell receptor beta chain was retrieved from a study of CD8 T cells in ankylosing spondylitis. The V gene lost 0 bases and the J gene lost 6 bases, with 9 bases spanning the gap. This CDR3 comprises 13 residues. The germline gives CDR1 LGHDT, CDR2 YNNKEL (reference sequence). TCRdb analysed the 5' RACE reads with MiXCR anew, one entry per CDR3 protein. Of around 140,000 distinct CDR3 sequences in the sample, about an eighth were seen once. This clonotype was counted ten times or more. Its matching antigen is unknown. Study-level results: A motif in TCR beta, a set of seven to nine highly homologous variants, appeared characteristic of ankylosing spondylitis blood.

Input material: blood, either unsorted or a sorted T cell fraction (not recorded which). The sequence derives from a female donor with ankylosing spondylitis or in good health (not recorded which). The V gene is TRBV3-1, the J gene TRBJ2-7; D is tentatively TRBD1 or TRBD2 (5 bases each). The CDR3: CASSQDRGGEQYF. The DNA of the CDR3 is TGTGCCAGCAGCCAAGATCGTGGGGGCGAGCAGTACTTC.